The present T cell receptor beta chain was sequenced within a study of T cell changes during pregnancy in multiple sclerosis (dated by TCRdb to about 2019). Regarding the study in general: In women with multiple sclerosis, the researchers looked at how the T cell repertoire shifted as pregnancy progressed.

Library method: the immunoSEQ multiplex PCR assay. TCRdb took over this immuneACCESS table, retaining in-frame rearrangements with V and J assigned. Such tables are incomplete; in checked studies, under half of the missing clones stem from an unresolved V gene, and the remainder is unexplained. In all, the sample holds about 94,000 clones, and over 85% of those were seen once. The ten largest account for around 0.99% of the sample. Based on the germline V gene (reference sequence), the CDR1 and CDR2 sequences are LNHDA and SQIVND. V is cut by 0 bases and J by 4 bases, and the space between the germline ends is 13 bases. From the cysteine up to the phenylalanine, the CDR3 has a length of 15 residues. The sequence is cut down to CDR3 DNA, 45 bases in frame from base 1. Comments on this clone: The antigen this receptor binds is unknown. No qualities accompany the bases; no much larger clone lies one base away.

The sample was peripheral blood, taken after pregnancy. This sequence uses TRBV19 and TRBJ2-7; perhaps TRBD2 is the D gene, with 5 bases matching. The source is a female donor with multiple sclerosis, enrolled in a pregnancy study. The sequenced DNA is TGTGCCAGTAGTATAGATCGAGGACCGGGGTACGAGCAGTACTTC. It specifies CASSIDRGPGYEQYF.